This TCR beta chain appears in the sequencing data of a study of cytomegalovirus exposure and HLA in healthy donors. Use of 60 Vbeta and 13 Jbeta primers characterized the PCR. Using immunoSEQ multiplex PCR, the repertoire was profiled, and TCRdb retains in-frame clones only, with some absent. Of about 160,000 clones listed, around 77% are singletons. The receptor was isolated from a woman aged 30 to 39 in good health and CMV-seronegative. The sequencing input was PBMCs.

CDR3 sequence reads: CASSYGTGSNTGELFF. The CDR3 DNA sequence: TGCGCCAGCAGCTATGGGACAGGTTCGAACACCGGGGAGCTGTTTTTT. The chain has TRBV5-1 and TRBJ2-2; 8 nucleotides line up with TRBD1. V shed 3 bases, J shed 0 bases, and the junction held 4 bases outside the gene matches. The CDR3 covers 16 residues. Germline V gives CDR1 SGHRS, CDR2 YFSETQ.